The rows below give T cell receptor beta chains drawn from one sample of a study of blood T cell repertoires in COVID-19. This table comes from immunoSEQ multiplex PCR, and its TCRdb copy is limited to in-frame clones, with some not included. This table holds 210,000 or so clones, 70% to 90% found once. Sequenced: peripheral blood. The receptors derive from a man between 18 and 29 years old with active or convalescent COVID-19. CDR3s include the opening cysteine and the closing phenylalanine or tryptophan. The D gene is left open where the match is weak. Clone size is not always given. Where it is, it says once, few, many or a class for expanded clones.

CDR3 DNA,CDR3 protein,clone size,D gene,V gene,J gene
TGTGCCAGCGGTCCAGATAATTCACCCCTCCACTTT,CASGPDNSPLHF,.,.,TRBV25-1,TRBJ1-6
TGTGCCATCAATAGTGCGGGGACTAACTATGGCTACACCTTC,CAINSAGTNYGYTF,few,.,TRBV10-3,TRBJ1-2
TGTGCCAGTAGTATAGCCGGCGGGTACAGCTCCTACAATGAGCAGTTCTTC,CASSIAGGYSSYNEQFF,.,.,TRBV19,TRBJ2-1
TGTGCCAGCAGTCCCACCTCGACAGGGTTCTACGAGCAGTACTTC,CASSPTSTGFYEQYF,.,TRBD1,TRBV28,TRBJ2-7
TGTGCCAGCAGCCAAGATCCCGGGGGGTTCTCCTACGAGCAGTACTTC,CASSQDPGGFSYEQYF,.,TRBD2,TRBV4-2,TRBJ2-7
TGTGCCAGCAGCCAAGGTGACAGGAGCTCTGGAAACACCATATATTTT,CASSQGDRSSGNTIYF,.,.,TRBV3-1/TRBV3-2,TRBJ1-3
TGTGCCAGCAGTGAATATGGGGGACTCGGACAGCCCCAGCATTTT,CASSEYGGLGQPQHF,.,.,TRBV25-1,TRBJ1-5
TGTGCCAGCAGCTTAGAGGCTAGCGGGAGCCCCCAAGAGACCCAGTACTTC,CASSLEASGSPQETQYF,.,TRBD2,TRBV11-2,TRBJ2-5
TGTGCCAGCAAAGCGGGAGGGCCCTTCTACAATGAGCAGTTCTTC,CASKAGGPFYNEQFF,.,TRBD2,TRBV27,TRBJ2-1
TGTGCCAGCAGCTCCTTGGGGGGAGCGCTCTCCTACGAGCAGTACTTC,CASSSLGGALSYEQYF,.,.,TRBV11-1,TRBJ2-7
TGCAGCGTTTCCCGGGCAGGGGGCGGCTACGAGCAGTACTTC,CSVSRAGGGYEQYF,few,TRBD1,TRBV29-1,TRBJ2-7
TGTGCCAGCAGCCCCTGGACTAGCGGGATTGATACGCAGTATTTT,CASSPWTSGIDTQYF,.,TRBD2,TRBV7-9,TRBJ2-3
TGTGCCATCAGTGAAGGAGGGGGCGGAACTGAAGCTTTCTTT,CAISEGGGGTEAFF,once,TRBD1,TRBV10-3,TRBJ1-1
TGTGCCAGCACCCCCGGACAGGGAATCACTGAAGCTTTCTTT,CASTPGQGITEAFF,.,TRBD1,TRBV28,TRBJ1-1
TGTGCCAGCAGCCGACCCGGGAATACCTACGAGCAGTACTTC,CASSRPGNTYEQYF,.,.,TRBV7-9,TRBJ2-7
TGTGCCAGCACTCCTTCACCCCGGGACAGCGGCCATGAGCAGTTCTTC,CASTPSPRDSGHEQFF,.,TRBD1,TRBV6-4,TRBJ2-1
TGTGCCAGCAGCCAGAAGAACAGAGTTCCCTACGAGCAGTACTTC,CASSQKNRVPYEQYF,.,.,TRBV13,TRBJ2-7
TGTGCCCTCAAACGGGGAGACGGGGCCAACGTCCTGACTTTC,CALKRGDGANVLTF,.,.,TRBV30,TRBJ2-6
TGTGCCAGCAGGGAATACGCCCGGGGCTCTGGAAACACCATATATTTT,CASREYARGSGNTIYF,.,.,TRBV28,TRBJ1-3
TGTGCCAGCAGCTTGCCGGGGACTAGCGGGAGTACTCCGTACTTC,CASSLPGTSGSTPYF,.,TRBD2,TRBV5-4,TRBJ2-5
TGTGCCAGCAGCGTAGGCCCTGAGGGGACAAACCCTTATGGCTACACCTTC,CASSVGPEGTNPYGYTF,.,.,TRBV9,TRBJ1-2
TGTGCCAGCAGTGAAGCCAGGGGTTCACCCCTCCACTTT,CASSEARGSPLHF,.,.,TRBV6-1,TRBJ1-6
TGTGCCAGCAGCCCAGACAGCTCCTACGAGCAGTACTTC,CASSPDSSYEQYF,.,.,TRBV5-5,TRBJ2-7
TGCGCCAGCAGCCAAGATCGGGGGACCGGTGAGCAGTTCTTC,CASSQDRGTGEQFF,.,.,TRBV4-1,TRBJ2-1
TGCGCCAGCAATACGGACAGGGGCCAAGCTTTCTTT,CASNTDRGQAFF,.,TRBD1,TRBV10-2,TRBJ1-1
TGTGCCAGCAGTTTATCGGGTACACCCCTCTCTGGAAACACCATATATTTT,CASSLSGTPLSGNTIYF,once,.,TRBV28,TRBJ1-3
TGTGCCAGCAGCCAAGATGCGGTCACCGGGGAGCTGTTTTTT,CASSQDAVTGELFF,once,.,TRBV3-1/TRBV3-2,TRBJ2-2
TGTGCCAGCAGCCAAGATGGCGGGAATTCTCCCACAGATACGCAGTATTTT,CASSQDGGNSPTDTQYF,.,.,TRBV4-2,TRBJ2-3
TGTGCCTGGAGTGTTACCTACGAGCAGTACTTC,CAWSVTYEQYF,once,.,TRBV30,TRBJ2-7
TGTGCCAGCTCACCACCAGGGGCACCAGGCCAGCCCCAGCATTTT,CASSPPGAPGQPQHF,.,.,TRBV18,TRBJ1-5
TGTGCCAGCAGCTTAAGCCCTGAAGAGACCCAGTACTTC,CASSLSPEETQYF,.,.,TRBV7-9,TRBJ2-5
TGTGCCAGCAGCTTAGACTTAGACAGGGTTAGGCAGCCCCAGCATTTT,CASSLDLDRVRQPQHF,.,TRBD1,TRBV11-2,TRBJ1-5
TGTGCCAGCAGTTTATCCGGGACTTTAGCCGGGGAGCTGTTTTTT,CASSLSGTLAGELFF,once,.,TRBV27,TRBJ2-2
TGTGCCAGCAGCTTATCAGCAATGGGACAGGGAAGAGCTTTCTTT,CASSLSAMGQGRAFF,.,TRBD1,TRBV7-9,TRBJ1-1
TGCGCCAGCAGCCCAGGGACAGTCACTCCTGCAACCTACGAGCAGTACTTC,CASSPGTVTPATYEQYF,.,TRBD1,TRBV5-1,TRBJ2-7
TGTGCCAGCCCGCTCCTGGGACTAGCGGCCATAGCGCCCTACAATGAGCAGTTCTTC,CASPLLGLAAIAPYNEQFF,once,TRBD2,TRBV9,TRBJ2-1
TGTGCCAGTAGTCCCGGGACATTCCTCAAGCAGTACTTC,CASSPGTFLKQYF,.,.,TRBV19,TRBJ2-7
TGTGCCATCAGTGACCGGGACAGGTCCGTCGACACTGAAGCTTTCTTT,CAISDRDRSVDTEAFF,.,TRBD1,TRBV10-3,TRBJ1-1
TGTGCCAGCAGGAGCGGCGGCCCAAAGGGGACCCAGTACTTC,CASRSGGPKGTQYF,once,.,TRBV6-5,TRBJ2-5
TGCGCCAGCAGCCCTACTAGCGGGATTACGCAGTATTTT,CASSPTSGITQYF,.,TRBD2,TRBV5-1,TRBJ2-3
TGTGCCAGCAAATTCGAGGCGGGAAAGGCCTACGAGCAGTACTTC,CASKFEAGKAYEQYF,.,.,TRBV28,TRBJ2-7
TGTGCCAGCAGCTTAGCGCGTGGAACAGGGGCTACTTACGAGCAGTACTTC,CASSLARGTGATYEQYF,.,TRBD1,TRBV7-2,TRBJ2-7
TGTGCCAGCAGCTTGGAATCGCGGACAGGGGGTCTAGGAGAGCAGTACTTC,CASSLESRTGGLGEQYF,.,TRBD1,TRBV5-6,TRBJ2-7
TGTGCCAGCAGTGACCCAGGGGATAACACTGAAGCTTTCTTT,CASSDPGDNTEAFF,.,.,TRBV6-1,TRBJ1-1
TGCAGCGTTACGACTAGCGGGAGTATTAGCGAGCAGTACTTC,CSVTTSGSISEQYF,once,TRBD2,TRBV29-1,TRBJ2-7
TGTGCCAGCAGCCGTAGCGGGGACACAGATACGCAGTATTTT,CASSRSGDTDTQYF,.,TRBD2,TRBV5-4,TRBJ2-3
TGTGCCAGGTGGGACAGGGGGATAGAAGACTATGGCTACACCTTC,CARWDRGIEDYGYTF,.,.,TRBV21-1,TRBJ1-2
TGTGCCAGCAGCCGGGACAGCCTAACCGGGACTAGTTCCTACAATGAGCAGTTCTTC,CASSRDSLTGTSSYNEQFF,.,.,TRBV9,TRBJ2-1
TGTGCCAGCAGCCAGGCCAACAGGGCCCAAAACATTCAGTACTTC,CASSQANRAQNIQYF,.,.,TRBV3-1/TRBV3-2,TRBJ2-4
TGTGCCAGCAGTGCAGACCACAGGGGGCGAAATCAGCCCCAGCATTTT,CASSADHRGRNQPQHF,.,TRBD1,TRBV6-1,TRBJ1-5
TGTGCCAGCAGCCAAGTAGTGGGGTCTAGCGGGACCGAGCAGTACTTC,CASSQVVGSSGTEQYF,.,TRBD2,TRBV14,TRBJ2-7
TGTGCCAGCAGCCAATTCCACGGAGCCGGGACAGGGTCTTTCGAGCAGTACTTC,CASSQFHGAGTGSFEQYF,.,TRBD1,TRBV14,TRBJ2-7
TGTGCCAGCAGCTTGGATCCAGGGGGCTACGAGCAGTACTTC,CASSLDPGGYEQYF,.,TRBD1,TRBV5-6,TRBJ2-7
TGTGCCAGCAGTTTGAAGAGCTCCTATAATTCACCCCTCCACTTT,CASSLKSSYNSPLHF,.,.,TRBV25-1,TRBJ1-6
TGTGCCACCAGCAGAGATCTAGGGGCCGACGAGCAGTACTTC,CATSRDLGADEQYF,.,.,TRBV15,TRBJ2-7